The entry that follows covers one T cell receptor beta chain sequence. This sample was included in a study of control samples from healthy donors and cancer patients. Here immunoSEQ multiplex PCR was the method, and the copy in TCRdb shows in-frame clones only, minus some. The sample holds approximately 52,000 clones, 90% to 97% seen once. This receptor was taken from a woman younger than 30 in good health. Sequenced material: blood.

The DNA of the CDR3 is TGTGCCAGCAGCTTACGGCAGCGGGACCCCTATGGCTACACCTTC. Translated: CASSLRQRDPYGYTF. This chain connects TRBV7-9 to TRBJ1-2; TRBD1 is a possible D gene (5 bases). Germline loops: CDR1 SEHNR, CDR2 FQNEAQ (reference sequence). V was cut by 2 bases and J by 4 bases, with 14 bases left in between. This CDR3 spans 15 amino acids.